One sample yielded the 2 T cell receptor beta chains listed below, sequenced in a study of T cells in women clearing cervical HPV infection. Data came from immunoSEQ multiplex PCR; TCRdb stores just in-frame clones and leaves some out. The sample table sets out about 36,000 clones. The specimen sequenced was blood buffy coat. The receptor set was obtained from a woman aged 18-70 years with a cervical HPV16 infection that either progressed to CIN3+ or cleared (not recorded which).

On this clone itself: The DNA ends 3 residues before the CDR3 does, and the rest of the CDR3 is filled in from the germline J gene. The chain employs TRBV5-4 and TRBJ2-1; 12 bases are shared with TRBD2. This CDR3 comprises 16 residues. V lost 4 bases, J lost 4 bases, and 6 bases stayed unmatched. Germline V gene lookup returns CDR1 SGHNT and CDR2 YYREEE (reference sequence). The CDR3 protein is CASSSGTSGPYNEQFF. Partial CDR3 DNA: TGTGCCAGCAGCAGCGGGACTAGCGGGCCGTACAATGAG.

As concerns this clone: With the read ending 3 residues before the CDR3 end, the germline J gene is used to fill in that end. The chain links TRBV20-1 to TRBJ2-2, with a tentative D call TRBD1 (5 bases). In germline, CDR1 is DFQATT, CDR2 SNEGSKA (reference sequence). V lost 5 bases and J 2 bases, leaving 12 bases between the germline ends. CDR3 size: 14 residues. CDR3 sequence: CSAAGQVNTGELFF. Partial CDR3 DNA: TGCAGTGCTGCCGGACAAGTAAACACCGGGGAG.